This T cell receptor beta chain originates from a study of cytomegalovirus exposure and HLA in healthy donors. Study summary: Unique TCRs numbering some 77 million, obtained from HLA-typed donors, made up an early data release.

The study's findings and limits: In a later analysis, an Asian-associated ancestry cluster reportedly showed fewer N-insertions than the approximately 610-donor mean. Solely CMV serostatus was available to characterize immune exposure.

CDR1 is SQVTM and CDR2 is ANQGSEA in the germline V gene. CDR3 size: 13 residues. V dropped 6 bases and J dropped 0; count of bases not matched to a gene: 3. A note on this clone: Its antigen remains unidentified.

Primers: 60 Vbeta forward and 13 Jbeta reverse. The data were produced by immunoSEQ multiplex PCR, yet TCRdb's version contains in-frame clones alone and is incomplete. The data show over 110,000 clones, 70% to 85% seen once. The sequencing input was PBMCs. The V call is TRBV29-1, the J call TRBJ1-1, with 8 bases fitting TRBD1. This receptor was obtained from a male donor in good health and CMV-seronegative. The CDR3 bases are TGCAGCGTCGACAGGGGTCTGAACACTGAAGCTTTCTTT. Encoded protein: CSVDRGLNTEAFF. Full variable domain (outside the CDR3, taken from reference TRBV29-1 and TRBJ1-1): SAVISQKPSRDICQRGTSLTIQCQVDSQVTMMFWYRQQPGQSLTLIATANQGSEATYESGFVIDKFPISRPNLTFSTLTVSNMSPEDSSIYLCSVDRGLNTEAFFGQGTRLTVV.